The clone carrying this T cell receptor (beta chain) was recorded a few times. Its specificity is unknown. Trimming shortened V by 0 bases and J by 0 bases, and 15 bases separated the two germline ends. The CDR3 has 17 residues. Germline loops: CDR1 LGHNA, CDR2 YNFKEQ. The sample belongs to a study of vaccination and CD4 T cells after COVID-19. Cultured CD4+ T cells had their DNA profiled by the Oncomine TCR Beta short-read assay. Genomic DNA extraction was carried out from cultured CD4+ T cells. TCRdb re-called the PCR reads through MiXCR, storing one row per CDR3 protein. The table records tens of thousands of distinct CDR3 sequences, around 42% of them present only once. Time point noted: late sampling 161 to 241 days after vaccination in a few convalescent patients. Treatment reported: roughly 10-day PBMC culture with coronavirus spike peptide pools or control peptides (ViraFEST assay). Once peptide pools had expanded antigen-specific T cells, ViraFEST sequenced TCRs. Half the growth medium was swapped for new IL-2 medium on days 3 and 7.

The chain carries TRBV4-2 and TRBJ2-7, with a possible D match to TRBD2 (6 bases). The clonotype was recovered from a human donor who had recovered from COVID-19. The material was CD4+ T cells from blood, cultured in vitro, obtained about 7 months after SARS-CoV-2 vaccination. CDR3 in DNA: TGTGCCAGCAGCCAAGAAGGACCCGGGAGCCCCTCCTACGAGCAGTACTTC. Protein: CASSQEGPGSPSYEQYF.